The 16 T cell receptor beta chains below were found in one sample sequenced in a study of CD8 T cells in Susac syndrome. With random hexamers, reverse transcription was performed on about 0.5 to 1 ug of RNA. TCRdb redid the calling of the immunoSEQ multiplex PCR reads with MiXCR, one entry per CDR3 protein. The sample lists just over 150,000 distinct CDR3 sequences, around 96% occurring once. The sequencing sample was made of CD8+ T cells from PBMCs. These TCRs come from a human donor with multiple sclerosis.

V is TRBV14 and J is TRBJ1-1; D gene ambiguous. V lost 1 base and J lost 1, with 4 bases in between. CDR3 length equals 13 residues. From germline, CDR1 is SGHDN and CDR2 FVKESK. CDR3 DNA sequence: TGTGCCAGCAGCCAAGGAAAGAACACTGAAGCTTTCTTT. Encoded protein: CASSQGKNTEAFF.

The chain has TRBV7-2 and TRBJ1-5; D perhaps matches TRBD1 (6 bases). The CDR3 is 16 amino acids. Trimming left V 2 bases short and J 3 bases short, with 14 bases between. Per germline, CDR1 SGHTA and CDR2 FQGNSA. The CDR3 coding sequence is TGTGCCAGCAGCTTAAGGGGGGGGCAGCTCAATCAGCCCCAGCATTTT. Encoded protein: CASSLRGGQLNQPQHF.

The gene calls are TRBV7-6 and TRBJ2-1; 7 nucleotides match TRBD1. The CDR3 runs 15 residues. J lost 2 bases, V lost 5 bases, and 6 bases had no gene match. Germline V gene data show CDR1 as SGHVS and CDR2 as FNYEAQ. CDR3 DNA sequence: TGTGCCAGCAGCCCGGGACAGACTACCTACAATGAGCAGTTCTTC. Protein: CASSPGQTTYNEQFF. Together with reference TRBV7-6 and TRBJ2-1, the CDR3 gives the full variable domain: GAGVSQSPRYKVTKRGQDVALRCDPISGHVSLYWYRQALGQGPEFLTYFNYEAQQDKSGLPNDRFSAERPEGSISTLTIQRTEQRDSAMYRCASSPGQTTYNEQFFGPGTRLTVL.

This chain uses TRBV4-1 with TRBJ1-5, with D perhaps TRBD1 (6 bases). This CDR3 spans 16 amino acids. The germline V gene encodes CDR1 MGHRA and CDR2 YSYEKL. V was trimmed by 0 bases and J by 4 bases, leaving 13 bases between them. CDR3 region: CASSQEPGGANQPQHF. The CDR3 nucleotides are TGCGCCAGCAGCCAAGAGCCGGGGGGGGCGAATCAGCCCCAGCATTTT.

The rearrangement uses TRBV15 and TRBJ2-5; D is perhaps TRBD1 or TRBD2 (7 bases each). Germline CDR1 is LNHNV and CDR2 is YYDKDF (reference sequence). The CDR3 length is 15 residues. Trimming shortened V by 1 base and J by 4 bases, and 13 bases separated the two germline ends. In DNA, the CDR3 is TGTGCCACCAGCAGAGGACAGGGAGGGTCAGAGACCCAGTACTTC. Translating it yields CATSRGQGGSETQYF.

The V gene is TRBV30, the J gene TRBJ1-1, with 8 bases matching TRBD1. In germline, CDR1 is GTSNPN, CDR2 SVGIG (reference sequence). There are 14 residues in the CDR3. After removal of 1 base from V and 2 bases from J, the junction contained 3 bases not matched to a gene. CDR3 region: CAWSEGTGNTEAFF. Written as DNA, the CDR3 is TGTGCCTGGAGTGAGGGGACAGGCAACACTGAAGCTTTCTTT.

This clonotype was recorded only once. The chain employs TRBV7-9 and TRBJ2-1; D remains unclear. Germline lookup yields CDR1 SEHNR and CDR2 FQNEAQ (reference sequence). V lost 5 bases and J lost 0, with 17 bases in between. The CDR3 is made up of 17 amino acids. The CDR3 nucleotides are TGTGCCAGCAGCCCCTTAGGTAGGCAAAGCTCCTACAATGAGCAGTTCTTC. Protein: CASSPLGRQSSYNEQFF.

This chain links TRBV29-1 with TRBJ1-2, with D perhaps matching TRBD1 (5 bases). The CDR3 length is 12 residues. V lost 3 bases and J 6 bases, leaving 11 bases between the germline ends. CDR1 SQVTM and CDR2 ANQGSEA come from the germline V gene. This CDR3 is CSVDRGTDGYTF. The CDR3 nucleotides are TGCAGCGTTGATCGCGGGACTGATGGCTACACCTTC.

The rearrangement joins TRBV20-1 to TRBJ2-7; unclear D gene. Germline assignment: CDR1 DFQATT and CDR2 SNEGSKA (reference sequence). V lost 4 bases and J lost 5, with 15 bases in between. The CDR3 has 13 residues. The CDR3 bases are TGCAGTGCTAACCACAGAATAGGTCACGAGCAGTACTTC. Translation: CSANHRIGHEQYF.

J is TRBJ2-3 and V is TRBV9; 8 bases are a match to TRBD2. The V gene end was trimmed by 4 bases and the J gene end by 2 bases; junction bases not matched to a gene: 6. The CDR3 sequence is 15 residues long. Germline CDR1 and CDR2: SGDLS and YYNGEE. The CDR3 bases are TGTGCCAGCAGCCCACAGCGGGGGATCACAGATACGCAGTATTTT. This codes for CASSPQRGITDTQYF.

This chain joins TRBV28 and TRBJ2-5; weak D call: TRBD2 (5 bases). Trimming removed 2 bases at V and 4 bases at J, with 11 bases between. Germline lookup yields CDR1 MDHEN and CDR2 SYDVKM. The CDR3 sequence is 14 residues long. The CDR3 sequence: CASSLNSGGETQYF. In DNA, the CDR3 is TGTGCCAGCAGTTTAAACAGCGGCGGAGAGACCCAGTACTTC. The full variable domain, rest sourced from reference TRBV28 and TRBJ2-5, is DVKVTQSSRYLVKRTGEKVFLECVQDMDHENMFWYRQDPGLGLRLIYFSYDVKMKEKGDIPEGYSVSREKKERFSLILESASTNQTSMYLCASSLNSGGETQYFGPGTRLLVL.

The sample holds a few counts of this clonotype. The V gene is TRBV11-1, the J gene TRBJ2-7; unclear D gene. This CDR3 contains 13 residues. CDR1 is SGHAT and CDR2 is FQDESV in the germline V gene (reference sequence). Trimming shortened V by 1 base and J by 0 bases, and 4 bases separated the two germline ends. CDR3 nucleotide sequence: TGTGCCAGCAGCTTAGGATTCTCCTACGAGCAGTACTTC. Residues: CASSLGFSYEQYF.

This chain uses TRBV7-9 with TRBJ2-2; D might be TRBD2 (7 bases). This CDR3 comprises 14 residues. CDR1 and CDR2 from the germline V gene are SEHNR and FQNEAQ (reference sequence). The V end was cut by 7 bases, the J end by 7 bases, with 16 bases between. The CDR3 bases are TGTGCCAGCACCCTAGGGGGGGTCAGCGGGGAGCTGTTTTTT. Protein product: CASTLGGVSGELFF.

The chain carries TRBV19 and TRBJ1-1; no definite D call. This CDR3 spans 15 amino acids. The germline V and J ends were trimmed by 10 bases and 5 bases, with 23 bases remaining between them. Germline CDR1 LNHDA, CDR2 SQIVND (reference sequence). As DNA, the CDR3 is TGTGCCACCAAAAGTATCGGCAGGAGTAAGACTGAAGCTTTCTTT. This codes for CATKSIGRSKTEAFF. Based on the CDR3 plus reference TRBV19 and TRBJ1-1, the full variable domain is DGGITQSPKYLFRKEGQNVTLSCEQNLNHDAMYWYRQDPGQGLRLIYYSQIVNDFQKGDIAEGYSVSREKKESFPLTVTSAQKNPTAFYLCATKSIGRSKTEAFFGQGTRLTVV.

The chain uses TRBV29-1 and TRBJ2-1; possibly TRBD2 for D (6 bases). V was trimmed by 3 bases and J by 2 bases, leaving 11 bases between them. Germline CDR1 and CDR2: SQVTM and ANQGSEA. The CDR3 is 14 residues long. Here the CDR3 reads CSVEFPGAYNEQFF. CDR3 sequence (DNA): TGCAGCGTTGAGTTCCCGGGAGCCTACAATGAGCAGTTCTTC.

The chain combines TRBV30 with TRBJ2-1; 9 bases match TRBD2. The CDR3 length is 17 residues. The trim removed 0 bases at V and 6 bases at J, leaving 12 bases unmatched. CDR1 is GTSNPN and CDR2 is SVGIG in the germline V gene (reference sequence). CDR3 loop: CAWSVASGAPFGNEQFF. DNA for the CDR3: TGTGCCTGGAGTGTGGCTAGCGGGGCCCCCTTCGGCAATGAGCAGTTCTTC.